This T cell receptor beta chain is drawn from a study of long-term antiretroviral therapy in people with HIV. Overall study context: A decade or so separates the oldest specimens from the later 2015 immediate-ART recommendation. Study-wide findings and caveats: Clones that had undergone expansion before ART dominated the repertoire at all time points. Blood draws took place between the mid-2000s and the late 2010s and possibly involved older ART regimens.

A remark on this clone: Its antigen is not identified.

The CDR3 runs 13 residues. Germline V lookup: CDR1 MNHEY, CDR2 SMNVEV (reference sequence). The ends were cut back, 10 bases at V and 2 bases at J, with 13 bases in the middle. Runs used v3.0 of the immunoSEQ assay and were done at survey level. A per-sample goal of about 40,000-55,000 T-cell genomes was targeted by sequencing. Sequencing used immunoSEQ multiplex PCR; TCRdb keeps in-frame clones, though not all of them. The sample contains roughly 23,000 clones, 80% to 90% of which appear only once. J is TRBJ2-3 and V is TRBV27, with D unresolved. The sequencing used unsorted PBMCs, collected 0.1 years before starting antiretroviral therapy. This TCR was recovered from a man in his late teens or twenties with HIV. The CDR3 here is CATRRPPTDTQYF. The CDR3 DNA sequence: TGTGCCACCAGGCGCCCCCCCACAGATACGCAGTATTTT.